The 30 T cell receptor beta chains below all came from one sample that was sequenced in a study of T-cell reconstitution after alpha-beta-depleted transplantation in children. The authors prepared the TCRbeta library with unique molecular identifiers. TCRdb re-called the PCR reads with MiXCR, one entry per CDR3 protein. The data show 300,000 to 350,000 distinct CDR3 sequences, 15% to 20% seen once. This sample comprised PBMCs, mostly from graft donor cells, obtained 360 days after TCRalphabeta/CD19-depleted stem cell transplant. All receptors come from a male patient between 2 and 15 years old who had a stem cell transplant for acute lymphoblastic leukemia, so the T cells may come from the graft donor.

This clonotype was seen a handful of times. The chain combines TRBV15 with TRBJ2-2; weak D call: TRBD2 (5 bases). With 6 bases removed from V and 9 bases from J, the gap between germline ends came to 20 bases. CDR1 is LNHNV, CDR2 YYDKDF, per germline (reference sequence). The CDR3 totals 15 residues. The DNA for the CDR3 is TGTGCCACCAGGAACGCCAAGGGAGTGGAGCGGGAGCTGTTTTTT. Residues: CATRNAKGVERELFF.

The table lists this clonotype with a few counts. The chain couples TRBV4-3 to TRBJ2-2; TRBD2 aligns across 7 bases. CDR3 size: 16 residues. CDR1 is LGHNA and CDR2 is YSLEER in the germline V gene. Unmatched junction bases numbered 6, after V lost 2 bases and J lost 3 bases. The CDR3 sequence: CASSQMMGGYTGELFF. CDR3 coding DNA: TGCGCCAGCAGCCAAATGATGGGGGGGTACACCGGGGAGCTGTTTTTT.

The sample holds one count of this clonotype. The chain links TRBV5-1 to TRBJ1-4, with 11 bases identical to TRBD1. V trimming: 3 bases; J trimming: 6 bases; junction bases outside the gene matches: 7. CDR1 is SGHRS, CDR2 YFSETQ, per germline. This CDR3 region has 16 residues. The CDR3 is CASSYSGQGGDEKLFF. The CDR3 bases are TGCGCCAGCAGCTATTCGGGACAGGGGGGGGATGAAAAACTGTTTTTT. The variable domain in full, with the rest retrieved from reference TRBV5-1 and TRBJ1-4, is KAGVTQTPRYLIKTRGQQVTLSCSPISGHRSVSWYQQTPGQGLQFLFEYFSETQRNKGNFPGRFSGRQFSNSRSEMNVSTLELGDSALYLCASSYSGQGGDEKLFFGSGTQLSVL.

The rearrangement links TRBV4-1 to TRBJ2-1, with 9 nucleotides matching TRBD2. The CDR3 spans 16 residues. Germline CDR1 reads MGHRA; CDR2 reads YSYEKL. V lost 1 base to trimming and J lost 9 bases; unmatched junction nucleotides: 10. The CDR3 here is CASSQGIGGRATEQFF. The DNA of the CDR3 is TGCGCCAGCAGCCAAGGCATCGGCGGGAGGGCCACTGAGCAGTTCTTC.

The chain links TRBV27 to TRBJ2-7; 8 bases agree with TRBD2. The germline CDR1 and CDR2 sequences are MNHEY and SMNVEV (reference sequence). The CDR3 contains 19 residues. V trimming: 6 bases; J trimming: 4 bases; junction bases outside the gene matches: 23. CDR3 region: CASRLEVSGNGKFTYEQYF. The DNA for the CDR3 is TGTGCCAGCAGATTAGAAGTTAGCGGGAACGGAAAGTTCACATACGAGCAGTACTTC.

A few counts support this clonotype. The chain has TRBV10-3 and TRBJ2-5, with TRBD2 identical over 8 bases. Germline loops: CDR1 ENHRY, CDR2 SYGVKD. The CDR3 covers 16 residues. The V gene end was trimmed by 3 bases and the J gene end by 3 bases; junction bases not matched to a gene: 9. CDR3 protein: CAISDPQREFKETQYF. The CDR3 DNA reads TGTGCCATCAGTGACCCACAGCGGGAGTTTAAAGAGACCCAGTACTTC.

This clonotype was observed a handful of times. V is TRBV7-8 and J is TRBJ2-5; 11 bases agree with TRBD2. Trimming removed 6 bases from V and 2 bases from J; junction bases left unmatched: 11. The CDR3 consists of 17 residues. Looked up from germline, CDR1 is SGHVS and CDR2 is FQNEAQ. This chain's CDR3 is CASRTRTSGFTQETQYF. The DNA of the CDR3 is TGTGCCAGCAGGACCAGGACTAGCGGGTTTACTCAAGAGACCCAGTACTTC.

The chain couples TRBV25-1 to TRBJ2-5; D gene ambiguous. Trimming pared 4 bases from V and 4 bases from J, leaving 10 bases between. Germline CDR1 is MGHDK and CDR2 is SYGVNS. CDR3 length: 13 residues. CDR3 in DNA: TGTGCCAGCAGTGTGAGTTCTCGAGAGACCCAGTACTTC. Its protein is CASSVSSRETQYF. Supplemented by reference TRBV25-1 and TRBJ2-5, the full variable domain reads EADIYQTPRYLVIGTGKKITLECSQTMGHDKMYWYQQDPGMELHLIHYSYGVNSTEKGDLSSESTVSRIRTEHFPLTLESARPSHTSQYLCASSVSSRETQYFGPGTRLLVL.

This clonotype was detected only a few times. The chain combines TRBV29-1 with TRBJ2-3, with 10 bases fitting TRBD2. V dropped 5 bases and J dropped 3; count of bases not matched to a gene: 5. The CDR3 extends over 14 amino acids. Per germline, CDR1 SQVTM and CDR2 ANQGSEA. CDR3 sequence: CSVLAGEVTDTQYF. The CDR3 nucleotides read TGCAGCGTTCTAGCGGGAGAGGTAACAGATACGCAGTATTTT.

This rearrangement joins TRBV20-1 to TRBJ2-7; TRBD1 matches 7 bases. V shed 3 bases and J 3 bases; nucleotides not matched to a gene: 11. Germline V lookup: CDR1 DFQATT, CDR2 SNEGSKA (reference sequence). The CDR3 sequence is 15 residues long. The CDR3: CSASRTGPAVYEQYF. DNA for the CDR3: TGCAGTGCTAGTAGGACAGGACCGGCGGTCTACGAGCAGTACTTC.

In this sample, this clonotype turned up a few times. V and J are TRBV9 and TRBJ2-1; the match to TRBD2 covers 9 bases. Germline V CDR1 and CDR2: SGDLS, YYNGEE. V shed 2 bases and J 6 bases; nucleotides not matched to a gene: 6. The CDR3 has 15 residues. CDR3 loop: CASSVTSGLFNEQFF. CDR3 in DNA: TGTGCCAGCAGCGTGACTAGCGGTCTTTTCAATGAGCAGTTCTTC.

In this sample, this clonotype turned up many times. The gene calls are TRBV6-2 or TRBV6-3 and TRBJ2-2, with TRBD2 identical over 7 bases. Germline trimming cut 0 bases from V and 2 bases from J; bases unmatched to any gene: 3. The germline CDR1 and CDR2 sequences are MNHEY and SVGEGT. CDR3 size: 16 residues. CDR3 nucleotides: TGTGCCAGCAGTTACTCGCCTAGCGGCAACACCGGGGAGCTGTTTTTT. Translated, it gives CASSYSPSGNTGELFF.

In DNA form, the CDR3 reads TGCAGCGTTGAAGGAAGCACTACGGGGAGCGGGCTACCATCAGATACGCAGTATTTT. The encoded protein is CSVEGSTTGSGLPSDTQYF. The chain employs TRBV29-1 and TRBJ2-3; tentatively, D is TRBD2 (6 bases). The V gene's germline CDR1 is SQVTM and CDR2 ANQGSEA. Trimming left V 1 base short and J 4 bases short, with 27 bases between. The CDR3 is 19 residues long.

The chain has TRBV4-3 and TRBJ1-1; D possibly corresponds to TRBD1 (5 bases). Trimming stripped 0 bases from V and 6 bases from J, with 11 bases between. Germline V lookup: CDR1 LGHNA, CDR2 YSLEER. This CDR3 contains 14 residues. This chain's CDR3 is CASSQDRRVPEAFF. The CDR3 DNA is TGCGCCAGCAGCCAAGATCGCAGGGTACCTGAAGCTTTCTTT.

This chain links TRBV29-1 with TRBJ2-7, with TRBD1 matching over 7 bases. Trimming took 6 bases from V and 7 from J; bases not matched to a gene: 6. Per germline, CDR1 SQVTM and CDR2 ANQGSEA. The CDR3 extends over 11 amino acids. CDR3 sequence (DNA): TGCAGCGTGACAGGGAACGGAGAGCAGTACTTC. Its protein product is CSVTGNGEQYF.

This clonotype was counted at least ten times. V is TRBV6-2 or TRBV6-3 and J is TRBJ2-5, with D unresolved. This CDR3 contains 12 residues. The V gene's germline CDR1 is MNHEY and CDR2 SVGEGT. The V and J ends lost 5 bases and 3 bases respectively, with 7 bases between them. CDR3 sequence: CASSDPKETQYF. The CDR3 DNA is TGTGCCAGCAGTGACCCAAAAGAGACCCAGTACTTC.

The chain recombines TRBV28 with TRBJ2-1; a possible D gene is TRBD2 (5 bases). CDR1 and CDR2 (germline): MDHEN, SYDVKM. The CDR3 runs to 13 residues. V gave up 3 bases and J gave up 9 bases, with 12 bases separating them. CDR3 coding DNA: TGTGCCAGCAGTTTGACCACTAGGCTTGAGCAGTTCTTC. Translation gives CASSLTTRLEQFF.

A few counts support this clonotype. V is TRBV30 and J is TRBJ2-5; 7 bases align to TRBD1. This CDR3 contains 14 residues. Losses at the gene ends were 6 bases for V and 3 bases for J; bases not matched to a gene: 10. The germline V gene encodes CDR1 GTSNPN and CDR2 SVGIG (reference sequence). CDR3 coding DNA: TGTGCCTGCCGCCCTACAGGGGCTAAAGAGACCCAGTACTTC. This codes for CACRPTGAKETQYF. The full variable domain, with the rest looked up from reference TRBV30 and TRBJ2-5, is SQTIHQWPATLVQPVGSPLSLECTVEGTSNPNLYWYRQAAGRGLQLLFYSVGIGQISSEVPQNLSASRPQDRQFILSSKKLLLSDSGFYLCACRPTGAKETQYFGPGTRLLVL.

This clonotype was detected only a few times. This chain uses TRBV6-2 or TRBV6-3 with TRBJ2-7; 7 bases fit TRBD1. The V and J ends lost 6 bases and 3 bases, in that order; junction bases with no gene match: 5. Germline lookup yields CDR1 MNHEY and CDR2 SVGEGT. This CDR3 is built from 13 residues. CDR3 bases: TGTGCCAGCAGACCCAGGGGGAACTACGAGCAGTACTTC. Encoded protein: CASRPRGNYEQYF.

This clonotype was counted between two and nine times. This chain links TRBV27 with TRBJ1-2, with TRBD1 matching 7 bases. This CDR3 comprises 14 residues. CDR1 MNHEY and CDR2 SMNVEV come from the germline V gene (reference sequence). J was trimmed by 4 bases and V by 5 bases; bases with no gene match: 7. The CDR3 loop reads CASSPYRGAYGYTF. As DNA, the CDR3 is TGTGCCAGCAGTCCCTACAGGGGAGCCTATGGCTACACCTTC.

The rearrangement joins TRBV25-1 to TRBJ1-2; D possibly corresponds to TRBD1 (5 bases). V was clipped by 6 bases and J by 1 base, with 15 bases between them. CDR3 size: 15 residues. CDR1 MGHDK and CDR2 SYGVNS come from the germline V gene. The CDR3 bases are TGTGCCAGCAGGGAAACAGGCAAACATAACTATGGCTACACCTTC. Protein: CASRETGKHNYGYTF.

This clonotype was counted only a few times. This chain joins TRBV30 and TRBJ2-3; tentative D call: TRBD2 (6 bases). V lost 4 bases to trimming and J lost 5 bases, with 10 bases between them. Germline loops: CDR1 GTSNPN, CDR2 SVGIG (reference sequence). CDR3 length: 12 residues. CDR3 protein: CAWNPGVDTQYF. The CDR3 DNA is TGTGCCTGGAACCCGGGGGTAGATACGCAGTATTTT.

This clonotype has only a few counts. The CDR3 loop is CATPGQDGYGYTF. CDR3 nucleotide sequence: TGTGCCACCCCCGGACAGGATGGCTATGGCTACACCTTC. V usage is TRBV10-3 and J usage is TRBJ1-2; 7 nucleotides line up with TRBD1. Trimming removed 10 bases from V and 4 bases from J; junction bases left unmatched: 9. This CDR3 comprises 13 residues. CDR1 and CDR2 (germline): ENHRY, SYGVKD.

The chain has TRBV4-3 and TRBJ2-1; D is ambiguous. V gave up 0 bases and J gave up 0 bases, with 9 bases separating them. Germline V gene data show CDR1 as LGHNA and CDR2 as YSLEER. The CDR3 consists of 16 residues. CDR3 sequence reads: CASSQDYESSYNEQFF. In DNA form, the CDR3 reads TGCGCCAGCAGCCAAGATTACGAGAGCTCCTACAATGAGCAGTTCTTC.

On this clonotype itself: A read error may produce the germline difference seen at one junction end. The chain's CDR3 is CTSSSQRRQEAIDSYEQYF. For the CDR3, the DNA is TGTACCAGCAGTTCCCAACGGCGACAGGAGGCCATCGATTCCTACGAGCAGTACTTC. V is TRBV12-3 or TRBV12-4 and J is TRBJ2-7, with D maybe TRBD1 (6 bases). The CDR3 extends over 19 amino acids.

The chain carries TRBV6-2 or TRBV6-3 and TRBJ2-1, with TRBD2 as a possible D gene (7 bases). Trimming took 6 bases from V and 6 from J, leaving 18 bases between them. The CDR3 is made up of 15 amino acids. Per the germline V gene, CDR1 is MNHEY and CDR2 is SVGEGT. CDR3 amino acids: CASSLGLGDINEQFF. Written as DNA, the CDR3 is TGTGCCAGCAGCCTCGGACTAGGGGACATCAATGAGCAGTTCTTC.

V usage is TRBV28 and J usage is TRBJ1-6; tentative D call: TRBD1 (5 bases). The CDR3 runs to 11 residues. Germline values: CDR1 MDHEN, CDR2 SYDVKM. V was shortened by 7 bases and J by 12 bases, with 10 bases between the two germline ends. The CDR3 region has the DNA TGTGCCAGCAACATCGGGGGACCCCTCCACTTT. Translation: CASNIGGPLHF.

Ten or more counts support this clonotype. The chain combines TRBV5-1 with TRBJ2-5, with unresolved D. CDR1 SGHRS and CDR2 YFSETQ come from the germline V gene. The CDR3 loop spans 13 amino acids. V was pared by 3 bases and J by 2 bases, with 8 bases between. The CDR3 sequence: CASSSDGQETQYF. CDR3 nucleotides: TGCGCCAGCAGCTCGGACGGACAAGAGACCCAGTACTTC.

This clonotype was seen at least ten times. The CDR3 bases are TGTGCCAGCAGCTTACTTAGTGAGCAGTTCTTC. The encoded protein is CASSLLSEQFF. The V gene is TRBV7-9, the J gene TRBJ2-1; unclear D gene. Trimming cost V 2 bases and J 9 bases, with 5 bases left between them. Germline CDR1 is SEHNR and CDR2 is FQNEAQ (reference sequence). The CDR3 extends over 11 amino acids.

This clonotype has a handful of counts. This chain links TRBV6-1 with TRBJ1-2, with 12 nucleotides matching TRBD1. V was clipped by 10 bases and J by 7 bases; unmatched bases: 4. The germline CDR1 and CDR2 sequences are MNHNS and SASEGT. The CDR3 spans 12 residues. CDR3 in amino acids: CATGTGGFGYTF. The CDR3 nucleotides are TGTGCCACTGGGACAGGGGGCTTTGGCTACACCTTC.